The rows below give T cell receptor beta chains drawn from one sample of a study of cytotoxic CD8 clonotypes in ibrutinib-treated CLL. The assay was immunoSEQ multiplex PCR, and TCRdb's table has in-frame clones only and misses some. The sample carries about 36,000 clones, 71% recorded once. The specimen comprised PBMCs, sampled at disease progression, from a patient treated with ibrutinib. The receptor source for this set is a human donor with chronic lymphocytic leukemia. Both conserved end residues are part of each CDR3. Each record gives: clone size, V gene, J gene, D gene, CDR3 protein, CDR3 DNA. A D gene is named only where the DNA matches it firmly. Only part of the rows carry a size: once, few, many, or a class if the clone is expanded.

abundance: -; v_gene: TRBV19; j_gene: TRBJ1-6; d_gene: -; CDR3aa: CASSRTTSVDSPLHF; CDR3nt: TGTGCCAGTAGTAGAACTACATCCGTCGATTCACCCCTCCACTTT
abundance: -; v_gene: TRBV15; j_gene: TRBJ1-6; d_gene: -; CDR3aa: CATSRDAQGNSPLHF; CDR3nt: TGTGCCACCAGCAGAGATGCGCAGGGAAATTCACCCCTCCACTTT
abundance: -; v_gene: TRBV9; j_gene: TRBJ1-4; d_gene: -; CDR3aa: CASSVDTNPTGEKLFF; CDR3nt: TGTGCCAGCAGCGTAGACACGAACCCCACTGGTGAAAAACTGTTTTTT
abundance: -; v_gene: TRBV2; j_gene: TRBJ2-7; d_gene: -; CDR3aa: CASSEAGDRYYEQYF; CDR3nt: TGTGCCAGCAGTGAAGCTGGGGACCGGTACTACGAGCAGTACTTC
abundance: -; v_gene: TRBV5-1; j_gene: TRBJ2-7; d_gene: TRBD1; CDR3aa: CASSRTGTPDEQYF; CDR3nt: TGCGCCAGCAGCAGGACAGGGACTCCAGACGAGCAGTACTTC
abundance: once; v_gene: TRBV27; j_gene: TRBJ2-5; d_gene: -; CDR3aa: CASSQARGGTQYF; CDR3nt: TGTGCCAGCAGTCAAGCCCGTGGGGGGACCCAGTACTTC
abundance: few; v_gene: TRBV2; j_gene: TRBJ1-5; d_gene: -; CDR3aa: CASSQTGISQPQHF; CDR3nt: TGTGCCAGCAGTCAAACAGGGATAAGTCAGCCCCAGCATTTT
abundance: -; v_gene: TRBV6-1; j_gene: TRBJ1-5; d_gene: -; CDR3aa: CASSEWGNQPQHF; CDR3nt: TGTGCCAGCAGTGAGTGGGGCAATCAGCCCCAGCATTTT
abundance: few; v_gene: TRBV19; j_gene: TRBJ2-4; d_gene: TRBD2; CDR3aa: CASSQAGGKNIQYF; CDR3nt: TGTGCCAGTAGTCAAGCGGGGGGGAAAAACATTCAGTACTTC
abundance: -; v_gene: TRBV10-3; j_gene: TRBJ2-3; d_gene: TRBD2; CDR3aa: CAIVPGGGTDTQYF; CDR3nt: TGTGCCATAGTGCCGGGAGGGGGGACAGATACGCAGTATTTT
abundance: -; v_gene: TRBV6-1; j_gene: TRBJ1-6; d_gene: -; CDR3aa: CASSDRGRGNSPLHF; CDR3nt: TGTGCCAGCAGTGACAGGGGAAGAGGTAATTCACCCCTCCACTTT
abundance: -; v_gene: TRBV27; j_gene: TRBJ1-1; d_gene: -; CDR3aa: CASSKSPRREAFF; CDR3nt: TGTGCCAGCAGCAAATCACCTCGCCGCGAAGCTTTCTTT
abundance: -; v_gene: TRBV7-8; j_gene: TRBJ1-2; d_gene: -; CDR3aa: CASSPDRSNYGYTF; CDR3nt: TGTGCCAGCAGCCCGGACAGAAGTAACTATGGCTACACCTTC
abundance: -; v_gene: TRBV19; j_gene: TRBJ2-7; d_gene: TRBD2; CDR3aa: CASMGTGGKGPKKPYEQYF; CDR3nt: TGTGCCAGTATGGGAACGGGGGGAAAGGGCCCTAAGAAGCCCTACGAGCAGTACTTC
abundance: -; v_gene: TRBV10-1; j_gene: TRBJ2-2; d_gene: -; CDR3aa: CASRDTYTGELFF; CDR3nt: TGCGCCAGCAGGGACACCTACACCGGGGAGCTGTTTTTT
abundance: once; v_gene: TRBV10-1; j_gene: TRBJ2-7; d_gene: -; CDR3aa: CASSEDGFKQYF; CDR3nt: TGCGCCAGCAGTGAGGACGGCTTCAAGCAGTACTTC
abundance: -; v_gene: TRBV18; j_gene: TRBJ2-2; d_gene: -; CDR3aa: CASSRLRTNGELFF; CDR3nt: TGTGCCAGCTCACGGCTACGGACCAACGGGGAGCTGTTTTTT
abundance: -; v_gene: TRBV2; j_gene: TRBJ2-7; d_gene: -; CDR3aa: CATVISLDYEQYF; CDR3nt: TGTGCCACCGTAATCAGCTTGGACTACGAGCAGTACTTC
abundance: -; v_gene: TRBV11-2; j_gene: TRBJ2-3; d_gene: -; CDR3aa: CASRPKGDGTQYF; CDR3nt: TGTGCCAGCAGGCCAAAGGGAGATGGGACGCAGTATTTT
abundance: -; v_gene: TRBV6-5; j_gene: TRBJ2-2; d_gene: -; CDR3aa: CASSSHVFPGELFF; CDR3nt: TGTGCCAGCAGTTCCCACGTATTCCCCGGGGAGCTGTTTTTT
abundance: -; v_gene: TRBV4-1; j_gene: TRBJ1-1; d_gene: TRBD1; CDR3aa: CASSPGGQGRTEAFF; CDR3nt: TGCGCCAGCAGCCCCGGTGGACAGGGTCGGACTGAAGCTTTCTTT
abundance: -; v_gene: TRBV6-5; j_gene: TRBJ1-1; d_gene: -; CDR3aa: CASSPPGVNTEAFF; CDR3nt: TGTGCCAGCAGTCCCCCAGGGGTAAACACTGAAGCTTTCTTT
abundance: few; v_gene: TRBV5-1; j_gene: TRBJ1-1; d_gene: -; CDR3aa: CASSIGGEGGEAFF; CDR3nt: TGCGCCAGCAGCATCGGTGGTGAGGGAGGAGAAGCTTTCTTT
abundance: -; v_gene: TRBV5-1; j_gene: TRBJ1-4; d_gene: TRBD1; CDR3aa: CASSLMPGQGQEKLFF; CDR3nt: TGCGCCAGCAGCCTAATGCCGGGACAGGGACAGGAAAAACTGTTTTTT
abundance: -; v_gene: TRBV7-8; j_gene: TRBJ2-1; d_gene: -; CDR3aa: CASSSPGRTPDWGPHEQFF; CDR3nt: TGTGCCAGCAGCTCTCCGGGCCGAACTCCTGACTGGGGTCCGCATGAGCAGTTCTTC
abundance: -; v_gene: TRBV5-1; j_gene: TRBJ2-5; d_gene: TRBD1; CDR3aa: CASSRTGVGETQYF; CDR3nt: TGCGCCAGCAGCAGGACAGGGGTAGGAGAGACCCAGTACTTC
abundance: -; v_gene: TRBV4-2; j_gene: TRBJ2-5; d_gene: -; CDR3aa: CASSQAGVYQETQYF; CDR3nt: TGTGCCAGCAGCCAAGCGGGGGTTTACCAAGAGACCCAGTACTTC
abundance: -; v_gene: TRBV19; j_gene: TRBJ1-1; d_gene: TRBD1; CDR3aa: CASRRDRGNTEAFF; CDR3nt: TGTGCCAGTAGACGGGACAGGGGCAACACTGAAGCTTTCTTT
abundance: -; v_gene: TRBV5-1; j_gene: TRBJ1-1; d_gene: -; CDR3aa: CASSLFNMNTEAFF; CDR3nt: TGCGCCAGCAGCTTGTTCAACATGAACACTGAAGCTTTCTTT
abundance: -; v_gene: TRBV6-6; j_gene: TRBJ1-2; d_gene: -; CDR3aa: CASSGNRENYGYTF; CDR3nt: TGTGCCAGCAGTGGTAACAGGGAAAACTATGGCTACACCTTC
abundance: -; v_gene: TRBV19; j_gene: TRBJ2-6; d_gene: -; CDR3aa: CASSNPSRADSGANVLTF; CDR3nt: TGTGCCAGTAGTAACCCCTCAAGGGCAGACTCTGGGGCCAACGTCCTGACTTTC
abundance: -; v_gene: TRBV6-1; j_gene: TRBJ2-2; d_gene: TRBD2; CDR3aa: CASSEVLAGDTGELFF; CDR3nt: TGTGCCAGCAGTGAAGTATTAGCGGGGGACACCGGGGAGCTGTTTTTT
abundance: -; v_gene: TRBV7-9; j_gene: TRBJ2-2; d_gene: -; CDR3aa: CASSPQGNTGELFF; CDR3nt: TGTGCCAGCAGCCCTCAGGGTAACACCGGGGAGCTGTTTTTT
abundance: -; v_gene: TRBV29-1; j_gene: TRBJ2-1; d_gene: -; CDR3aa: CSGRYARGAQFF; CDR3nt: TGCAGCGGCCGATACGCTAGGGGTGCGCAGTTCTTC
abundance: -; v_gene: TRBV6-1; j_gene: TRBJ1-6; d_gene: -; CDR3aa: CASSEGPGRTSPLHF; CDR3nt: TGTGCCAGCAGTGAAGGGCCCGGAAGGACTTCACCCCTCCACTTT
abundance: -; v_gene: TRBV6-6; j_gene: TRBJ1-1; d_gene: -; CDR3aa: CASGRTANTEAFF; CDR3nt: TGTGCCAGCGGGAGGACAGCGAACACTGAAGCTTTCTTT
abundance: -; v_gene: TRBV5-1; j_gene: TRBJ2-5; d_gene: -; CDR3aa: CASSFTTAGEETQYF; CDR3nt: TGCGCCAGCAGCTTTACGACCGCAGGGGAAGAGACCCAGTACTTC
abundance: -; v_gene: TRBV7-8; j_gene: TRBJ1-1; d_gene: -; CDR3aa: CASTSRGVAFF; CDR3nt: TGTGCCAGCACCTCTAGGGGGGTTGCTTTCTTT
abundance: once; v_gene: TRBV4-2; j_gene: TRBJ1-6; d_gene: TRBD1; CDR3aa: CASSQLSGQGNSPLHF; CDR3nt: TGTGCCAGCAGCCAACTCTCCGGACAGGGGAATTCACCCCTCCACTTT
abundance: -; v_gene: TRBV2; j_gene: TRBJ1-4; d_gene: -; CDR3aa: CASITNGFVANEKLFF; CDR3nt: TGTGCCAGCATCACCAATGGGTTTGTGGCTAATGAAAAACTGTTTTTT
abundance: -; v_gene: TRBV7-9; j_gene: TRBJ2-2; d_gene: -; CDR3aa: CASRPTPNGELFF; CDR3nt: TGTGCCAGCAGACCGACCCCAAACGGGGAGCTGTTTTTT
abundance: few; v_gene: TRBV6-1; j_gene: TRBJ1-1; d_gene: -; CDR3aa: CASRRWGSNTEAFF; CDR3nt: TGTGCCAGCCGGAGGTGGGGTTCAAACACTGAAGCTTTCTTT